This section outlines one T cell receptor (beta chain) sequence together with its context. Antigen: not known. Clones were sequenced by immunoSEQ multiplex PCR, and TCRdb holds only the in-frame ones, with some missing. The data hold tens of thousands of clones, with nearly 75% observed a single time. Researchers isolated CD4+ T cells once 9 to 11 days of culture had elapsed. Participants each got two BNT162b2 or mRNA-1273 vaccine doses. On both days 3 and 7, half of the culture medium was replaced with IL-2 medium. The CDR3 totals 15 residues. Between the trimmed V and J ends, which lost 1 base and 3 bases, there was a span of 13 bases. Germline loops: CDR1 SGHVS, CDR2 FQNEAQ. The sample belongs to a study of vaccination effects on CD4 cells after COVID-19. In the study overall: Following the second dose by a median of 72 days, the post-vaccine samples were obtained.

Study results and caveats: Clones of infection and vaccine origin contracted markedly late after vaccination.

This material consisted of CD4+ T cells from PBMCs cultured without peptide, taken after COVID-19 vaccination. This receptor was obtained from a human donor who received a COVID-19 vaccine. J is TRBJ2-7 and V is TRBV7-8; weak D call: TRBD2 (7 bases). CDR3 coding DNA: TGTGCCAGCAGCTTAGAGGGAGGGGGGCTCTACGAGCAGTACGTC. This translates into CASSLEGGGLYEQYV.